This entry is about one TCR beta chain. This sample was included in a study of blood T cell repertoires in COVID-19. The J segment lost 5 bases and the V segment lost 9 bases, leaving 18 bases of the junction unmatched. The V gene's germline CDR1 is KGHDR and CDR2 SFDVKD. This CDR3 spans 17 amino acids. Source study methods: Estimation of nucleated cell counts relied on the amplification of reference gene primers. Assay used: immunoSEQ multiplex PCR; TCRdb lists only in-frame clones, some missing. V and J calls and clone size are copied from that table; D and trimming were computed from the DNA. The sample holds roughly 170,000 clones, 81% seen once.

The sequence derives from a middle-aged woman with acute COVID-19. The chain carries TRBV24-1 and TRBJ2-5, with 9 nucleotides matching TRBD2. Sequencing used PBMCs or T cells enriched from blood (not recorded which). CDR3 region: CATGGDPAGGGHETQYF. The DNA for the CDR3 is TGTGCCACCGGGGGGGACCCAGCGGGAGGAGGGCATGAGACCCAGTACTTC.